A single sample is the source of the 29 T cell receptor beta chains below, sequenced in a study of CD8+ T cells in alopecia areata. Reverse transcription of extracted RNA yielded cDNA, which provided the sequencing template. Profiling relied on immunoSEQ multiplex PCR, and the TCRdb table lists in-frame clones only, not all of them. The sample has 110,000 or so clones, roughly three fifths seen once. Treatment denoted: oral pan-JAK inhibitor, 5-10 mg twice daily. Specimen: CD4+ T cells sorted from blood, collected at week 24, from a patient treated with tofacitinib. These receptors were collected from a human donor with alopecia areata.

This clone was seen only a few times. The chain is built from TRBV29-1 and TRBJ2-4; no clear D. The CDR3 has 12 residues. Germline values: CDR1 SQVTM, CDR2 ANQGSEA. CDR3 coding DNA: TGCAGTATACAGAGGCAAGAAAACATTCAGTACTTC. Its protein product is CSIQRQENIQYF.

This clone was recorded a few times. This chain joins TRBV11-3 and TRBJ2-2, with D possibly TRBD2 on 5 matching bases. Germline CDR1 reads SGHNT; CDR2 reads YENEEA. The CDR3 spans 13 residues. With 3 bases removed from V and 7 bases from J, the gap between germline ends came to 9 bases. CDR3 loop: CASSLSGIGELFF. CDR3 nucleotides: TGTGCCAGCAGCTTGTCGGGGATCGGGGAGCTGTTTTTT.

This clone was picked up a small number of times. This sequence joins TRBV29-1 and TRBJ2-2, with D perhaps being TRBD1 or TRBD2 (5 bases each). The CDR3 is made up of 16 amino acids. Germline V lookup: CDR1 SQVTM, CDR2 ANQGSEA. The V end was cut by 1 base, the J end by 4 bases, with 16 bases between. The DNA of the CDR3 is TGCAGCGTTGAAGGGGACCCCTCCGGCGGCACCGGGGAGCTGTTTTTT. Encoded protein: CSVEGDPSGGTGELFF.

This clone was detected only a few times. The chain employs TRBV11-3 and TRBJ2-7; maybe TRBD1 (6 bases). The CDR3 covers 16 residues. Trimming left V 5 bases short and J 4 bases short, with 21 bases between. In germline, CDR1 is SGHNT, CDR2 YENEEA. The CDR3 here is CASSQEQGGGLYEQYF. Here the CDR3 DNA reads TGTGCCAGCAGCCAGGAGCAGGGTGGGGGCCTGTACGAGCAGTACTTC. Using reference TRBV11-3 and TRBJ2-7 for the parts outside the CDR3, the full variable domain is EAGVVQSPRYKIIEKKQPVAFWCNPISGHNTLYWYLQNLGQGPELLIRYENEEAVDDSQLPKDRFSAERLKGVDSTLKIQPAELGDSAVYLCASSQEQGGGLYEQYFGPGTRLTVT.

J is TRBJ2-7 and V is TRBV11-2, with 9 bases lining up with TRBD1. The CDR3 spans 14 residues. Unmatched junction bases numbered 4, after V lost 4 bases and J lost 3 bases. Germline values: CDR1 SGHAT, CDR2 FQNNGV. CDR3 amino acids: CASSSGTGYYEQYF. The CDR3 nucleotides read TGTGCCAGCAGCTCCGGGACAGGGTACTACGAGCAGTACTTC.

The table lists this clone with a few counts. The V and J genes are TRBV6-6 and TRBJ2-5; no firm D call. This CDR3 is 13 amino acids long. Germline values: CDR1 MNHNY, CDR2 SVGAGI (reference sequence). Trimming took off 5 bases at V and 5 bases at J, with 12 bases between the two ends. The CDR3 DNA reads as TGTGCCAGCAGTCCATCCAGTGGGGAGACCCAGTACTTC. Translated: CASSPSSGETQYF.

The chain combines TRBV29-1 with TRBJ2-5, with 13 positions matching TRBD2. The CDR3 runs 14 residues. CDR1 and CDR2 (germline): SQVTM, ANQGSEA. The V and J ends lost 6 bases and 5 bases, in that order; junction bases with no gene match: 6. The CDR3 spells CSVGGTSGDETQYF. Here the CDR3 DNA reads TGCAGCGTCGGGGGGACTAGCGGGGATGAGACCCAGTACTTC.

This clone turned up a few times. V and J are TRBV10-2 and TRBJ1-6, with TRBD1 as a possible D gene (6 bases). The CDR3 spans 13 residues. V was cut by 8 bases and J by 7 bases, with 12 bases left in between. Germline CDR1 is WSHSY and CDR2 is SAAADI. The CDR3 loop is CASDRSRNSPLHF. Written as DNA, the CDR3 is TGCGCCAGCGACAGGAGCAGAAATTCACCCCTCCACTTT.

V is TRBV5-1 and J is TRBJ2-1; D is perhaps TRBD1 (5 bases). The V gene's germline CDR1 is SGHRS and CDR2 YFSETQ. The V end lost 4 bases, the J end lost 5 bases, and 13 bases lay between the germline ends. This CDR3 has 14 residues. The DNA of the CDR3 is TGCGCCAGCAGCCCTCCGACAGAACACAATGAGCAGTTCTTC. Its protein is CASSPPTEHNEQFF.

The V gene is TRBV14, the J gene TRBJ1-3; D is uncertain. Trimming stripped 1 base from V and 8 bases from J, with 3 bases between. CDR1 and CDR2 (germline): SGHDN, FVKESK. This CDR3 spans 11 amino acids. Here the CDR3 reads CASSQGDTIYF. The DNA for the CDR3 is TGTGCCAGCAGCCAAGGGGACACCATATATTTT. The full variable domain, its missing parts supplied by reference TRBV14 and TRBJ1-3, is EAGVTQFPSHSVIEKGQTVTLRCDPISGHDNLYWYRRVMGKEIKFLLHFVKESKQDESGMPNNRFLAERTGGTYSTLKVQPAELEDSGVYFCASSQGDTIYFGEGSWLTVV.

The chain recombines TRBV5-1 with TRBJ2-3, with 10 bases lining up with TRBD1. V trimming: 4 bases; J trimming: 6 bases; junction bases outside the gene matches: 11. The V gene's germline CDR1 is SGHRS and CDR2 YFSETQ. CDR3 size: 16 residues. CDR3 sequence reads: CASSDFRDRGSDTQYF. The DNA for the CDR3 is TGCGCCAGCAGCGACTTCCGGGACAGGGGCAGTGATACGCAGTATTTT.

V and J are TRBV4-2 and TRBJ2-4; 8 bases fit TRBD1. The V and J ends lost 2 bases and 0 bases, in that order; junction bases with no gene match: 6. CDR1 and CDR2 (germline): LGHNA, YNFKEQ. The CDR3 has 17 amino acids. The CDR3 region is CASSQLGQGLAKNIQYF. The DNA for the CDR3 is TGTGCCAGCAGCCAACTCGGACAGGGTCTAGCCAAAAACATTCAGTACTTC.

This clone was seen more than once but under ten times. V is TRBV15 and J is TRBJ2-7; D unclear. Trimming cost V 0 bases and J 6 bases, with 15 bases left between them. The CDR3 has 15 amino acids. The germline V gene has CDR1 LNHNV and CDR2 YYDKDF (reference sequence). Here the CDR3 reads CATSRDALADREQYF. The CDR3 DNA reads TGTGCCACCAGCAGAGATGCCCTGGCGGACCGCGAGCAGTACTTC.

The chain is built from TRBV19 and TRBJ2-5, with 8 nucleotides matching TRBD1. The CDR3 sequence is 14 residues long. With 6 bases clipped from V and 4 bases from J, the junction kept 7 bases outside the gene matches. The germline gives CDR1 LNHDA, CDR2 SQIVND (reference sequence). CDR3 DNA: TGTGCCAGTAGCGGACAGGGAGTAGGAGAGACCCAGTACTTC. It translates to CASSGQGVGETQYF. The full variable domain, in which reference TRBV19 and TRBJ2-5 provide the parts outside the CDR3, is DGGITQSPKYLFRKEGQNVTLSCEQNLNHDAMYWYRQDPGQGLRLIYYSQIVNDFQKGDIAEGYSVSREKKESFPLTVTSAQKNPTAFYLCASSGQGVGETQYFGPGTRLLVL.

The J gene is TRBJ2-2, the V gene TRBV6-1; the D is unclear. The CDR3 spans 15 residues. The V gene's germline CDR1 is MNHNS and CDR2 SASEGT. CDR3: CAIQDRAAGTGELFF. CDR3 coding DNA: TGTGCTATCCAAGATCGGGCAGCAGGCACCGGGGAGCTGTTTTTT.

The chain uses TRBV11-1 and TRBJ2-7; 8 positions match TRBD1. Germline trimming cut 5 bases from V and 5 bases from J; bases unmatched to any gene: 14. From germline, CDR1 is SGHAT and CDR2 FQDESV (reference sequence). This CDR3 comprises 16 residues. The CDR3 coding sequence is TGTGCCAGCAGCCCGACCCCAGGACAGGGCTCTGACGAGCAGTACTTC. It codes for CASSPTPGQGSDEQYF.

The chain is built from TRBV18 and TRBJ2-4; D is undetermined. This CDR3 has 13 residues. Trimming removed 5 bases from V and 1 base from J, with 6 bases in between. Germline assignment: CDR1 KGHSH and CDR2 LQKENI. The CDR3 spells CASSASAKNIQYF. CDR3 nucleotide sequence: TGTGCCAGCTCAGCCAGTGCCAAAAACATTCAGTACTTC.

The rearrangement uses TRBV11-3 and TRBJ2-1; maybe TRBD2 (6 bases). V dropped 0 bases and J dropped 7 bases, with 10 bases sitting between them. Germline V gene lookup returns CDR1 SGHNT and CDR2 YENEEA. The CDR3 consists of 14 residues. The CDR3 protein is CASSLDGGVNEQFF. CDR3 bases: TGTGCCAGCAGCTTAGATGGCGGGGTGAATGAGCAGTTCTTC. Together with reference TRBV11-3 and TRBJ2-1, the CDR3 gives the full variable domain: EAGVVQSPRYKIIEKKQPVAFWCNPISGHNTLYWYLQNLGQGPELLIRYENEEAVDDSQLPKDRFSAERLKGVDSTLKIQPAELGDSAVYLCASSLDGGVNEQFFGPGTRLTVL.

The table lists this clone with a count of one. The rearrangement links TRBV4-3 to TRBJ2-2; no reliable D call. The germline V gene encodes CDR1 LGHNA and CDR2 YSLEER. This CDR3 has 17 amino acids. V was shortened by 4 bases and J by 4 bases, with 19 bases between the two germline ends. The CDR3, as DNA: TGCGCCAGCAGCCCAGAATTCCGTCCCAGAAGCACCGGGGAGCTGTTTTTT. Translating it yields CASSPEFRPRSTGELFF.

The gene calls are TRBV9 and TRBJ1-2; no firm D call. Germline V gene data show CDR1 as SGDLS and CDR2 as YYNGEE. This CDR3 has 14 amino acids. The germline V and J ends were trimmed by 0 bases and 3 bases, with 9 bases remaining between them. DNA for the CDR3: TGTGCCAGCAGCGTAGACGGGAGGGACTATGGCTACACCTTC. Translation gives CASSVDGRDYGYTF.

The chain combines TRBV29-1 with TRBJ1-2; D unresolved. Trimming pared 6 bases from V and 4 bases from J, leaving 21 bases between. Germline V gene data show CDR1 as SQVTM and CDR2 as ANQGSEA. This CDR3 comprises 15 residues. The CDR3 nucleotides are TGCAGCGTCCTCCGCCTACTAGGGTCCGGCTATGGCTACACCTTC. Amino acids: CSVLRLLGSGYGYTF.

This chain joins TRBV25-1 and TRBJ2-5, with no clear D. Trimming cost V 5 bases and J 4 bases, with 5 bases left between them. The length of the CDR3 is 11 residues. Looked up from germline, CDR1 is MGHDK and CDR2 is SYGVNS. CDR3 residues: CASSPSETQYF. The CDR3 DNA follows: TGTGCCAGCAGTCCATCAGAGACCCAGTACTTC.

This clone has a handful of counts. In DNA form, the CDR3 reads TGTGCCAGCAGAACGAATGAGCAGTTCTTC. Translation gives CASRTNEQFF. The rearrangement uses TRBV2 and TRBJ2-1; no firm D call. The CDR3 length is 10 residues. Per the germline V gene, CDR1 is SNHLY and CDR2 is FYNNEI. The germline V and J ends were trimmed by 6 bases and 7 bases, with 4 bases remaining between them.

This rearrangement joins TRBV27 to TRBJ1-5; 8 bases map to TRBD1. There are 14 residues in the CDR3. The V gene end was trimmed by 5 bases and the J gene end by 4 bases; junction bases not matched to a gene: 4. Germline CDR1 and CDR2: MNHEY and SMNVEV (reference sequence). CDR3 DNA sequence: TGTGCCAGCAGTCCCGGGACAGGAAATCAGCCCCAGCATTTT. Protein: CASSPGTGNQPQHF.

A few counts support this clone. The chain couples TRBV5-7 to TRBJ1-1, with no clear D. TRBV5-7 falls under the ORF class, with uncertain function. This CDR3 has 15 amino acids. Between the trimmed V and J ends, which lost 4 bases and 1 base, there was a span of 14 bases. The CDR3 region is CASSLSSRGNTEAFF. The CDR3, as DNA: TGTGCCAGCAGCCTCTCTTCTCGGGGGAACACTGAAGCTTTCTTT.

The chain has TRBV29-1 and TRBJ1-5; TRBD1 might be the D (5 bases). Trimming pared 5 bases from V and 2 bases from J, leaving 16 bases between. This CDR3 contains 15 residues. Germline V gene lookup returns CDR1 SQVTM and CDR2 ANQGSEA. The CDR3 loop is CSVMIGGAGNQPQHF. CDR3 nucleotide sequence: TGCAGCGTTATGATAGGAGGGGCCGGCAATCAGCCCCAGCATTTT.

The genes are TRBV29-1 and TRBJ2-7, with D perhaps matching TRBD2 (6 bases). Germline assignment: CDR1 SQVTM and CDR2 ANQGSEA. CDR3 length: 11 residues. The CDR3 DNA reads as TGCTGCGGGACTCGAGGCTACGAGCAGTACTTC. Its translation: CCGTRGYEQYF.

This chain links TRBV18 with TRBJ1-2; TRBD1 is a possible D gene (5 bases). The CDR3 runs to 15 residues. Germline lookup yields CDR1 KGHSH and CDR2 LQKENI. Between the trimmed V and J ends, which lost 3 bases and 7 bases, there was a span of 18 bases. DNA for the CDR3: TGTGCCAGCTCACCCGACGGGACTCCTGGAAGTGGCTACACCTTC. This encodes CASSPDGTPGSGYTF.

The table lists this clone with a count of one. The rearrangement uses TRBV7-9 and TRBJ2-3; 10 bases fit TRBD2. J was trimmed by 3 bases and V by 6 bases; bases with no gene match: 6. The CDR3 sequence is 15 residues long. The germline V gene encodes CDR1 SEHNR and CDR2 FQNEAQ (reference sequence). The CDR3 is CASRMSGGETDTQYF. The CDR3 nucleotides are TGTGCCAGCAGGATGAGCGGGGGGGAAACAGATACGCAGTATTTT.